The T cell receptor beta chain under discussion was sequenced for a study of control samples from healthy donors and cancer patients. Sequencing used immunoSEQ multiplex PCR; TCRdb keeps in-frame clones, though not all of them. The top ten clones hold 3.2% of a sample with more than 120,000 clones, more than 90% of them seen once. Remarks on this clone: In the same sample, other DNA sequences code for this CDR3.

V dropped 1 base and J dropped 4; count of bases not matched to a gene: 4. This CDR3 comprises 15 residues. CDR1 is LNHDA, CDR2 SQIVND, per germline (reference sequence). This receptor was taken from a man aged 30 to 45 in good health. Sequenced sample: blood. The V and J genes are TRBV19 and TRBJ2-1; 7 nucleotides align to TRBD1. The CDR3 nucleotides are TGTGCCAGTAGTATAGCAGGGGGAGCTTACAATGAGCAGTTCTTC. Amino acids: CASSIAGGAYNEQFF. The full variable domain, with the rest looked up from reference TRBV19 and TRBJ2-1, is DGGITQSPKYLFRKEGQNVTLSCEQNLNHDAMYWYRQDPGQGLRLIYYSQIVNDFQKGDIAEGYSVSREKKESFPLTVTSAQKNPTAFYLCASSIAGGAYNEQFFGPGTRLTVL.